Listed below are T cell receptor beta chains from one sample, sequenced in a study of blood T cell repertoires in COVID-19. Sequencing was performed with immunoSEQ multiplex PCR; in TCRdb, only in-frame clones are kept and a portion is missing. The table includes tens of thousands of clones, roughly 83% detected once. Specimen: peripheral blood. The receptors come from a man older than 75 with active or convalescent COVID-19. CDR3s include the opening cysteine and the closing phenylalanine or tryptophan. D genes are given only for firm matches. Size is stated for part of the rows, as once, few or many counts, or as a class when the clone is expanded.

clone size,J gene,CDR3 length,V gene,D gene,CDR3 protein,CDR3 DNA
.,TRBJ1-1,15,TRBV19,TRBD1,CASSIGGTGNTEAFF,TGTGCCAGTAGTATAGGGGGGACAGGGAACACTGAAGCTTTCTTT
.,TRBJ2-2,12,TRBV2,.,CASTRVAGELFF,TGTGCCAGCACCAGGGTGGCCGGGGAGCTGTTTTTT
.,TRBJ2-1,15,TRBV9,TRBD2,CASSVGLGVYNEQFF,TGTGCCAGCAGCGTGGGACTAGGAGTCTACAATGAGCAGTTCTTC
.,TRBJ1-2,13,TRBV6-2/TRBV6-3,.,CASSSPGGYGYTF,TGTGCCAGCAGTTCCCCAGGTGGCTATGGCTACACCTTC
.,TRBJ1-1,15,TRBV7-2,.,CASSPSGTANTEAFF,TGTGCCAGCAGCCCATCGGGAACGGCGAACACTGAAGCTTTCTTT
.,TRBJ1-4,14,TRBV18,.,CASSPAQGNEKLFF,TGTGCCAGCTCACCGGCACAGGGAAATGAAAAACTGTTTTTT
.,TRBJ1-1,16,TRBV6-5,TRBD1,CASSYVGQGAGTEAFF,TGTGCCAGCAGTTACGTGGGACAGGGGGCTGGCACTGAAGCTTTCTTT
.,TRBJ2-5,16,TRBV6-5,TRBD1,CASSYSRSGGTETQYF,TGTGCCAGCAGTTACTCGCGATCAGGGGGCACAGAGACCCAGTACTTC
.,TRBJ1-6,15,TRBV3-1/TRBV3-2,.,CASSQDLQGNSPLHF,TGTGCCAGCAGCCAAGACCTACAGGGTAATTCACCCCTCCACTTT
once,TRBJ1-6,15,TRBV28,.,CASNTWGGVNSPLHF,TGTGCCAGCAACACTTGGGGAGGGGTGAATTCACCCCTCCACTTT
few,TRBJ1-2,13,TRBV27,TRBD1,CASSTGTGYGYTF,TGTGCCAGCAGTACCGGGACAGGTTATGGCTACACCTTC
few,TRBJ2-1,12,TRBV10-2,.,CASSATYNEQFF,TGCGCCAGCAGTGCAACCTACAATGAGCAGTTCTTC
few,TRBJ2-7,11,TRBV5-1,.,CASSPVYEQYF,TGCGCCAGCAGCCCGGTTTACGAGCAGTACTTC
.,TRBJ2-4,13,TRBV19,TRBD2,CASSEYSGSIQYF,TGTGCCAGTAGTGAGTATAGCGGGAGCATTCAGTACTTC
.,TRBJ1-5,13,TRBV18,.,CASSPGVRQPQHF,TGTGCCAGCTCCCCGGGGGTCCGGCAGCCCCAGCATTTT
.,TRBJ2-5,16,TRBV5-1,TRBD2,CASSPRLAGVEKTQYF,TGCGCCAGCAGCCCGAGACTAGCGGGGGTGGAGAAGACCCAGTACTTC
.,TRBJ2-1,15,TRBV4-2,.,CASSRGGGVLDEQFF,TGTGCCAGCAGCCGGGGAGGAGGGGTATTGGATGAGCAGTTCTTC
few,TRBJ2-4,15,TRBV28,TRBD2,CASSPSGSAKNIQYF,TGTGCCAGCAGCCCTAGCGGTTCTGCCAAAAACATTCAGTACTTC
.,TRBJ2-1,17,TRBV11-2,TRBD1,CASSRRQGGRSYNEQFF,TGTGCCAGCAGCCGTAGACAGGGGGGACGCTCCTACAATGAGCAGTTCTTC
.,TRBJ1-1,15,TRBV6-1,TRBD1,CASSEGRGRNTEAFF,TGTGCCAGCAGTGAAGGGAGGGGGCGGAACACTGAAGCTTTCTTT
once,TRBJ1-2,14,TRBV6-6,TRBD1,CASRPTGADYGYTF,TGTGCCAGCAGACCCACAGGGGCGGACTATGGCTACACCTTC
.,TRBJ1-1,13,TRBV5-1,.,CASSLGQQGEAFF,TGCGCCAGCAGCTTGGGGCAGCAGGGAGAAGCTTTCTTT
.,TRBJ1-1,15,TRBV11-3,TRBD1,CASSPGGRQNTEAFF,TGTGCCAGCAGCCCAGGGGGTAGACAGAACACTGAAGCTTTCTTT
.,TRBJ1-1,12,TRBV6-5,TRBD1,CATGDRGLEAFF,TGTGCCACAGGAGACAGGGGGCTGGAGGCTTTCTTT
.,TRBJ1-4,16,TRBV19,.,CASTPGGRGANEKLFF,TGTGCCAGTACCCCCGGAGGGCGTGGAGCTAATGAAAAACTGTTTTTT
.,TRBJ2-5,15,TRBV5-8,.,CASSLGRVRKETQYF,TGTGCCAGCAGCTTGGGCCGGGTCCGTAAGGAGACCCAGTACTTC
.,TRBJ2-2,14,TRBV6-5,TRBD1,CASRGQGSTGELFF,TGTGCCAGCAGGGGACAGGGGAGTACCGGGGAGCTGTTTTTT
.,TRBJ2-4,15,TRBV2,TRBD1,CASSRQGAAKNIQYF,TGTGCCAGCAGTCGTCAGGGGGCTGCCAAAAACATTCAGTACTTC
.,TRBJ2-1,17,TRBV7-9,TRBD2,CASNKSGRGRDYNEQFF,TGTGCCAGCAACAAATCAGGACGCGGGAGAGACTACAATGAGCAGTTCTTC
.,TRBJ1-2,14,TRBV5-6,.,CASSLAAGIYGYTF,TGTGCCAGCAGCTTGGCCGCGGGGATCTATGGCTACACCTTC
.,TRBJ2-2,18,TRBV19,TRBD2,CASSILGLAGVGTGELFF,TGTGCCAGTAGTATTTTAGGGCTAGCGGGAGTCGGAACCGGGGAGCTGTTTTTT
.,TRBJ1-1,15,TRBV19,.,CASSINAAPNTEAFF,TGTGCCAGTAGTATAAACGCAGCGCCGAACACTGAAGCTTTCTTT
.,TRBJ1-5,15,TRBV28,.,CASVPAGKGNQPQHF,TGTGCCAGCGTCCCCGCCGGGAAGGGTAATCAGCCCCAGCATTTT
.,TRBJ1-4,15,TRBV10-1,TRBD1,CASRFNRDRDEKLFF,TGCGCCAGCCGTTTCAACCGGGACAGGGATGAAAAACTGTTTTTT
.,TRBJ2-1,15,TRBV6-5,TRBD2,CASRTSGGRGNEQFF,TGTGCCAGCAGAACTAGCGGGGGGCGCGGCAATGAGCAGTTCTTC
.,TRBJ1-1,14,TRBV18,.,CASSPVHRDAEAFF,TGTGCCAGCTCACCAGTCCACAGGGACGCTGAAGCTTTCTTT
once,TRBJ1-2,15,TRBV6-5,TRBD1,CASSTYRQGNYGYTF,TGTGCCAGCAGTACCTACAGACAGGGGAACTATGGCTACACCTTC
.,TRBJ2-7,16,TRBV7-8,.,CASSPIDRSLGYEQYF,TGTGCCAGCAGCCCGATAGACAGGTCCTTAGGCTACGAGCAGTACTTC
.,TRBJ1-1,15,TRBV6-5,TRBD1,CASSYVTGVNTEAFF,TGTGCCAGCAGTTACGTTACAGGGGTAAACACTGAAGCTTTCTTT
.,TRBJ2-7,14,TRBV6-5,.,CASRSRGRSYEQYF,TGTGCCAGCAGATCCAGGGGTCGTAGTTACGAGCAGTACTTT
.,TRBJ2-7,16,TRBV7-2,TRBD2,CASSKGLAGGFYEQYF,TGTGCCAGCAGCAAGGGACTAGCGGGAGGTTTTTACGAGCAGTACTTC
.,TRBJ2-7,13,TRBV10-3,.,CAISRTRDYEQYF,TGTGCCATCAGCCGAACTAGAGACTACGAGCAGTACTTC
.,TRBJ2-5,14,TRBV5-1,TRBD1,CASSLQGAGETQYF,TGCGCCAGCAGCTTACAGGGGGCTGGGGAGACCCAGTACTTC
.,TRBJ2-5,16,TRBV3-1/TRBV3-2,TRBD2,CASSLSSGGAGETQYF,TGTGCCAGCAGCTTATCTAGCGGGGGGGCCGGGGAGACCCAGTACTTC
.,TRBJ2-3,17,TRBV11-2,TRBD2,CASSRQWTSGEADTQYF,TGTGCCAGCAGCCGTCAATGGACTAGCGGGGAGGCAGATACGCAGTATTTT
.,TRBJ2-7,14,TRBV7-2,TRBD2,CASSLAGGNSEQYF,TGTGCCAGCAGCTTAGCGGGGGGGAATAGCGAGCAGTACTTC
.,TRBJ2-2,16,TRBV7-9,TRBD1,CASSPVGTGDTGELFF,TGTGCCAGCAGCCCTGTGGGGACAGGGGACACCGGGGAGCTGTTTTTT
.,TRBJ2-2,13,TRBV14,.,CASSQVRGGELFF,TGTGCCAGCAGCCAAGTAAGGGGCGGGGAGCTGTTTTTT
.,TRBJ2-2,15,TRBV24-1,TRBD1,CATSDRQGPTGELFF,TGTGCCACCAGTGATAGACAGGGTCCAACCGGGGAGCTGTTTTTT
.,TRBJ2-6,16,TRBV28,.,CARSFGGAGGANVLTF,TGTGCCCGCAGTTTTGGGGGGGCGGGGGGGGCCAACGTCCTGACTTTC
.,TRBJ2-2,19,TRBV9,TRBD1,CASSVSRDRGYANTGELFF,TGTGCCAGCAGCGTCAGCCGGGACAGGGGCTATGCGAACACCGGGGAGCTGTTTTTT